The following is a T cell receptor beta chain sequence with its context. Sequenced by immunoSEQ multiplex PCR; TCRdb stores in-frame clones only, minus some. The sample shows 2 million to 3 million clones, over 85% of them seen only once. The entry originates in a study of shared clonotypes between healthy human individuals. Naive CD45RA+ and memory CD45RA-negative subsets were split from CD4+ cells. This TCR was sampled from a man in his late teens or twenties in good health. Some clones in this sample may be carry-over from other donors' samples. Input material: naive CD4+ T cells from PBMCs. Stated subset: CD45RA+ positively selected.

CDR3 loop: CASSPTPGVETQYF. As DNA, the CDR3 is TGTGCCAGCAGCCCGACCCCCGGAGTAGAGACCCAGTACTTC. The chain couples TRBV5-4 to TRBJ2-5; no clear D gene. This CDR3 has 14 residues. V gave up 4 bases and J gave up 4 bases, with 14 bases separating them. Germline assignment: CDR1 SGHNT and CDR2 YYREEE (reference sequence).